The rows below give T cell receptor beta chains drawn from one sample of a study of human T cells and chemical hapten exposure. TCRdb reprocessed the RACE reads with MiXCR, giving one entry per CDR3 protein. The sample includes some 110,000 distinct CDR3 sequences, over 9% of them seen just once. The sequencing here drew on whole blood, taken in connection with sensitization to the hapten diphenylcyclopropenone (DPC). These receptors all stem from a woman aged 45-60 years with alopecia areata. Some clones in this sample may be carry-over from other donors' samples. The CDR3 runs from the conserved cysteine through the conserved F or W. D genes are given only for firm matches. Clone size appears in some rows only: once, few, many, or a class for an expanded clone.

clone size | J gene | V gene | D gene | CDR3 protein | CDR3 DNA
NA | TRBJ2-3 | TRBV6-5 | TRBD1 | CASGRGPDTQYF | TGTGCCAGCGGAAGGGGGCCAGATACGCAGTATTTT
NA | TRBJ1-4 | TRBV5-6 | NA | CASSLVGEGGEKLFF | TGTGCCAGCAGCTTGGTTGGAGAGGGTGGTGAAAAACTGTTTTTT
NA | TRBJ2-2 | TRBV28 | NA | CASGILTTGELFF | TGTGCCAGCGGGATCTTAACCACCGGGGAGCTGTTTTTT
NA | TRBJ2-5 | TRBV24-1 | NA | CATSESGRPETQYF | TGTGCCACCAGTGAGTCCGGCCGCCCGGAGACCCAGTACTTC
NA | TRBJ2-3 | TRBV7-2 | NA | CASSLGLLAGWTDTQYF | TGTGCCAGCAGCTTAGGTCTACTAGCCGGCTGGACAGATACGCAGTATTTT
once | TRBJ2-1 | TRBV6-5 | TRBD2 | CASTTSGSFNEQFF | TGTGCCAGCACCACTAGCGGGAGTTTCAATGAGCAGTTCTTC
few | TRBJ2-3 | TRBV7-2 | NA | CASSLLGRDTQYF | TGTGCCAGCAGCTTACTAGGACGGGATACGCAGTATTTT
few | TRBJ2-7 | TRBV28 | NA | CASSRMGYEQYF | TGTGCCAGCAGTCGAATGGGCTACGAGCAGTACTTC
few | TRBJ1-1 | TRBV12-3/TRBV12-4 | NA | CASSLARHTEAFF | TGTGCCAGCAGTTTAGCGAGGCACACTGAAGCTTTCTTT
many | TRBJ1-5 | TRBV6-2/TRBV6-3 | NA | CASSWTAYSNQPQHF | TGTGCCAGCAGTTGGACAGCTTATAGCAATCAGCCCCAGCATTTT
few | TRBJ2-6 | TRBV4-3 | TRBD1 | CASSQDRSGANVLTF | TGCGCCAGCAGCCAGGACAGGTCCGGGGCCAACGTCCTGACTTTC
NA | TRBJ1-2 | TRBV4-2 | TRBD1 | CASSPRSGQSRGRRDYGYTF | TGTGCCAGCAGCCCCCGATCGGGACAGTCGAGAGGGAGGCGAGACTATGGCTACACCTTC
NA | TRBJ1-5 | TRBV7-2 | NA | CASSPTGPQPQHF | TGTGCCAGCAGCCCCACGGGTCCTCAGCCCCAGCATTTT
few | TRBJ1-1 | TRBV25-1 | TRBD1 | CASSHRGMNTEAFF | TGTGCCAGCAGTCACAGGGGTATGAACACTGAAGCTTTCTTT
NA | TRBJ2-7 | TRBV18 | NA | CASSPLPYEQYF | TGTGCCAGCTCACCACTCCCCTACGAGCAGTACTTC
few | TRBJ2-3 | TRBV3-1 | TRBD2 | CASSPRAGGKGADTQYF | TGTGCCAGCAGCCCCCGAGCGGGGGGGAAAGGGGCAGATACGCAGTATTTT
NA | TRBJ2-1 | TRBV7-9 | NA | CASGAGFF | TGTGCCAGCGGTGCGGGGTTCTTC
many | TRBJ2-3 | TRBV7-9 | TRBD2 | CASSTGGEYTQYF | TGTGCCAGCAGCACGGGAGGAGAGTATACGCAGTATTTT
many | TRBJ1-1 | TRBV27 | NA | CATSPGAETEAFF | TGTGCCACCTCTCCGGGGGCAGAGACTGAAGCTTTCTTT
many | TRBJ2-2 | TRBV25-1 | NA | CASSEFVLGELFF | TGTGCCAGCAGTGAATTTGTCCTCGGGGAGCTGTTTTTT
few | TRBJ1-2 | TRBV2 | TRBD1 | CASRRQGAYGYTF | TGTGCCAGCAGGAGACAGGGGGCCTATGGCTACACCTTC
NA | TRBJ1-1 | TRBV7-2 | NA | CASSFRQGTEAFF | TGTGCCAGCAGCTTTCGGCAGGGTACTGAAGCTTTCTTT
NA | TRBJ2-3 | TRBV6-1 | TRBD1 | CASSEGTGDTQYF | TGTGCCAGCAGTGAAGGGACAGGGGATACGCAGTATTTT
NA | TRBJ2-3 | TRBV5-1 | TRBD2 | CASSAGTSAPTDTQYF | TGCGCCAGCAGCGCGGGGACTAGCGCTCCCACAGATACGCAGTATTTT
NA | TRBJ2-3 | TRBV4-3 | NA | CASSQDRAGIITDTQYF | TGCGCCAGCAGCCAAGATAGGGCCGGAATAATCACAGATACGCAGTATTTT
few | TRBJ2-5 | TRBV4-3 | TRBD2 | CASSAGVRETQYF | TGCGCCAGCAGCGCGGGAGTCAGGGAGACCCAGTACTTC
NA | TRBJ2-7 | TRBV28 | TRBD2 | CASSCTRGVRTYF | TGTGCCAGCAGTTGTACCCGGGGGGTACGGACGTACTTC
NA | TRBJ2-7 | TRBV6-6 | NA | CASSYPGDGRYEQYF | TGTGCCAGCAGTTACCCAGGGGACGGCCGATACGAGCAGTACTTC
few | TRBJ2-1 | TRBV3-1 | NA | CASSPTGEGEQFF | TGTGCCAGCAGCCCGACAGGGGAGGGTGAGCAGTTCTTC
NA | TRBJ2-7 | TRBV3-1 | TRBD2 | CASSQGLAGGAEYEQYF | TGTGCCAGCAGCCAAGGGCTAGCGGGGGGCGCGGAATACGAGCAGTACTTC